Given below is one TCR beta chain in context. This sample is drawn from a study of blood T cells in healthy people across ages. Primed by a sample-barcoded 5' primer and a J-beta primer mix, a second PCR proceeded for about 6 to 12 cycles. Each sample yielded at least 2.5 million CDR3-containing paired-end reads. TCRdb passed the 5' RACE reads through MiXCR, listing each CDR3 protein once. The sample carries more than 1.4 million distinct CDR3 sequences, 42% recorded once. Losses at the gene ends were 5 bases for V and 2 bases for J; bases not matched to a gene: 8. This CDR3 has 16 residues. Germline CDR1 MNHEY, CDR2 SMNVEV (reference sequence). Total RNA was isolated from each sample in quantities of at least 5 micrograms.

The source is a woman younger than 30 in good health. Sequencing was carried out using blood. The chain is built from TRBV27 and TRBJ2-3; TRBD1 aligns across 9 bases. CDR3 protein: CASSIGTGRATDTQYF. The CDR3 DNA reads TGTGCCAGCAGTATCGGGACAGGGCGAGCCACAGATACGCAGTATTTT.